The source of this T cell receptor (beta chain) is a study of radiation and T cells in renal cell carcinoma. Study-wide results and caveats: In blood, top tumor clones expanded by 2 weeks, shrinking by 4.

This clone appeared a few times. What it binds is unknown. The CDR3 has 13 amino acids. V was trimmed by 2 bases and J by 0 bases, leaving 7 bases between them. CDR1 GTSNPN and CDR2 SVGIG come from the germline V gene (reference sequence). As for time point: blood 2 weeks post-SBRT. Treatment specified: 15 Gy SBRT to primary tumor, nephrectomy 4 weeks later. After SBRT, blood was collected at 2 and 4 weeks, plus baseline. Clear cell pathology was present in this patient's renal cell carcinoma. TCRdb's table, derived via immunoSEQ multiplex PCR, lists solely in-frame clones and lacks some. The table includes roughly 130,000 clones, 85% to 90% detected once.

V is TRBV30 and J is TRBJ1-1; D ambiguous. This TCR came from a woman between 70 and 85 years old with renal cell carcinoma. The sample in question was blood, obtained from a patient whose treatment included radiotherapy and nephrectomy. CDR3 sequence: CAWSHSMNTEAFF. The CDR3 nucleotides are TGTGCCTGGAGTCACAGCATGAACACTGAAGCTTTCTTT.